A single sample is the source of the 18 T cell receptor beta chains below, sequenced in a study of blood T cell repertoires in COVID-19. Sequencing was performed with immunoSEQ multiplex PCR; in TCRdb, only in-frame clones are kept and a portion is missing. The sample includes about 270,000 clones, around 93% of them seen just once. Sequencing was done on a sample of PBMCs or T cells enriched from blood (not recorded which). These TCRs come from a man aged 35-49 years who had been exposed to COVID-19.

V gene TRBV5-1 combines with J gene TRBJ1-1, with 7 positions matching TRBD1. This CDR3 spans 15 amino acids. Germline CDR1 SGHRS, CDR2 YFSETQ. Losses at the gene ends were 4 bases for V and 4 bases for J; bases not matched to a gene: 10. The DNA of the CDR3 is TGCGCCAGCAGCCTAACAGGGGCTTTGAGCACTGAAGCTTTCTTT. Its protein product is CASSLTGALSTEAFF.

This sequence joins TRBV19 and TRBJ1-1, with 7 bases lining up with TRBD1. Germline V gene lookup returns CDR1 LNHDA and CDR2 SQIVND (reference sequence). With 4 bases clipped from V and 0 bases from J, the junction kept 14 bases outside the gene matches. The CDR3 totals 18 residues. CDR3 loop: CASSKNTPLTGMNTEAFF. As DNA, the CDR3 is TGTGCCAGTAGTAAAAATACCCCTCTGACAGGGATGAACACTGAAGCTTTCTTT.

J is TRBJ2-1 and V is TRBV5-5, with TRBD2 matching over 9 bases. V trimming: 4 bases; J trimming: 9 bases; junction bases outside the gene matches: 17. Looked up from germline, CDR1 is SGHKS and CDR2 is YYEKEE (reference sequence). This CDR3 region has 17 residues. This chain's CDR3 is CASSLAAVASGKAEQFF. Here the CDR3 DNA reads TGTGCCAGCAGCCTGGCGGCGGTGGCTAGCGGGAAGGCTGAGCAGTTCTTC.

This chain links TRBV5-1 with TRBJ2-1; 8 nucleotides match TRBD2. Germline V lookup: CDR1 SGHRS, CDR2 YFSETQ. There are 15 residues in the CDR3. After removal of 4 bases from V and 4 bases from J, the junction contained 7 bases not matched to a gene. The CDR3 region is CASSPTGLVYNEQFF. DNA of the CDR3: TGCGCCAGCAGCCCTACGGGACTAGTGTACAATGAGCAGTTCTTC. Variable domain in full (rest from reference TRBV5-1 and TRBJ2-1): KAGVTQTPRYLIKTRGQQVTLSCSPISGHRSVSWYQQTPGQGLQFLFEYFSETQRNKGNFPGRFSGRQFSNSRSEMNVSTLELGDSALYLCASSPTGLVYNEQFFGPGTRLTVL.

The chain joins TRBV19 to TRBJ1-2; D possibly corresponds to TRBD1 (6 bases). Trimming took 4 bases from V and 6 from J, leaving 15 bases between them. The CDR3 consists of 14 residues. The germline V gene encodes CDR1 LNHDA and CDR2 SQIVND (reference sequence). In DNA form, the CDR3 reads TGTGCCAGTAGTAGTGGGGGGGCGGCGGATGGCTACACCTTC. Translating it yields CASSSGGAADGYTF.

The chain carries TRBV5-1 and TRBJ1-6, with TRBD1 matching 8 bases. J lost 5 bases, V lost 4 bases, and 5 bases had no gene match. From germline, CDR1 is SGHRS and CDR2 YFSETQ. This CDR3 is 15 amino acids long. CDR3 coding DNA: TGCGCCAGCAGCGGGGGACAGGTGGATAATTCACCCCTCCACTTT. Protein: CASSGGQVDNSPLHF.

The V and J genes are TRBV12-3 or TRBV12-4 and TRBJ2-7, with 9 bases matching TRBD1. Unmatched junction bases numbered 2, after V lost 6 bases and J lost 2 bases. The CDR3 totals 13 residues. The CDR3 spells CASSRQGAYEQYF. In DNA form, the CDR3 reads TGTGCCAGCAGCCGACAGGGGGCCTACGAGCAGTACTTC.

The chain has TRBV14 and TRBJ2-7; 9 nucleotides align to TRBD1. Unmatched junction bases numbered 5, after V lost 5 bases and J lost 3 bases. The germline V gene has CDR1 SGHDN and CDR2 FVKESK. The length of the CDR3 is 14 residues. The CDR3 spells CASSKQGAGYEQYF. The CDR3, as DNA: TGTGCCAGCAGCAAACAGGGGGCTGGCTACGAGCAGTACTTC.

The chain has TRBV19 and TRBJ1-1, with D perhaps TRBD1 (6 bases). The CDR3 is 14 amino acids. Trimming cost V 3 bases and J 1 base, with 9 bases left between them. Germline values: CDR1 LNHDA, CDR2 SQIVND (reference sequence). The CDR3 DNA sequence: TGTGCCAGTAGTATTAACAGGGCGAACACTGAAGCTTTCTTT. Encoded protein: CASSINRANTEAFF.

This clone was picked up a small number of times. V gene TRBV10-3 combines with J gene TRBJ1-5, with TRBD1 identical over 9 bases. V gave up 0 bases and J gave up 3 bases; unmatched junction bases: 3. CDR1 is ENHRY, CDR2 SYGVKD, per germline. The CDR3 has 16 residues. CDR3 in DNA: TGTGCCATCAGTGAGTCGGGACAGGGAAACAATCAGCCCCAGCATTTT. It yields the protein CAISESGQGNNQPQHF.

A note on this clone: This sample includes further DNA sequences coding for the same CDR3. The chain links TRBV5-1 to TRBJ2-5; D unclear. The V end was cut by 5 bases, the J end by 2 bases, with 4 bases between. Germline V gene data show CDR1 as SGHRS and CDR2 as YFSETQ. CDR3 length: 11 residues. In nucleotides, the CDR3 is TGCGCCAGCAGTTTACAAGAGACCCAGTACTTC. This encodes CASSLQETQYF.

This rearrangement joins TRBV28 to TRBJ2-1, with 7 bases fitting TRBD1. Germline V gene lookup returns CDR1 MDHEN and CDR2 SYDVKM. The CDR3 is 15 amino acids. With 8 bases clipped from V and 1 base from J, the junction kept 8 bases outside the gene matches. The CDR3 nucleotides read TGTGCCAGCTCGATGACAGGGAAGTCCTACAATGAGCAGTTCTTC. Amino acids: CASSMTGKSYNEQFF.

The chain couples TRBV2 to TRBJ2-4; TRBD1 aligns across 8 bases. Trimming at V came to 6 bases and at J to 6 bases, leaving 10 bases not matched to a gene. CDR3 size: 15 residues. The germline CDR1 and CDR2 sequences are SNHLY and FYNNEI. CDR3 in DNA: TGTGCCAGCAGGGCTCCGGGACAGGTCCTAAACATTCAGTACTTC. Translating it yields CASRAPGQVLNIQYF.

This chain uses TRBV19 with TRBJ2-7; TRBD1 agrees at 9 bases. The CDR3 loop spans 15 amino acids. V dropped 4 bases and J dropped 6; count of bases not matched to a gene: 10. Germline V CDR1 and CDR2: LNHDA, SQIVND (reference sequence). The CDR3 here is CASSTRGTGNGEQYF. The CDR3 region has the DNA TGTGCCAGTAGTACGAGAGGGACAGGGAATGGCGAGCAGTACTTC.

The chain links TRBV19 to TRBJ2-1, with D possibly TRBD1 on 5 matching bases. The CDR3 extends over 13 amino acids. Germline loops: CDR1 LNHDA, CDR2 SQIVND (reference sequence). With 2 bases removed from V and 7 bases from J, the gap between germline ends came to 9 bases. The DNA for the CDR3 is TGTGCCAGTAGTATACAAGGGGTGAATGAGCAGTTCTTC. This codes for CASSIQGVNEQFF.

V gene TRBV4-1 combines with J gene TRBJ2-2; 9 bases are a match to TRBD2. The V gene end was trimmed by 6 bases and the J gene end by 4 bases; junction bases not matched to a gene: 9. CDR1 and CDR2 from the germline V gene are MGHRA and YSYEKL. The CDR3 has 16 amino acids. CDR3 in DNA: TGCGCCAGCAGGCAGATAGCGGGAGCCGGCACCGGGGAGCTGTTTTTT. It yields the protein CASRQIAGAGTGELFF.

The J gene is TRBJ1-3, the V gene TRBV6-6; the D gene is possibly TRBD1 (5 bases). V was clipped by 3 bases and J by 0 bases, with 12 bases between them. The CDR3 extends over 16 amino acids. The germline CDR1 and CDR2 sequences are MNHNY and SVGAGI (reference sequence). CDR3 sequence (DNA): TGTGCCAGCAGTTATAGAGGGGAGGGCTCTGGAAACACCATATATTTT. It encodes CASSYRGEGSGNTIYF.

The CDR3: CASSEVTGGVEGYTF. DNA of the CDR3: TGTGCCAGCAGCGAGGTTACAGGGGGCGTTGAGGGCTACACCTTC. V usage is TRBV9 and J usage is TRBJ1-2, with 9 nucleotides matching TRBD1. Germline assignment: CDR1 SGDLS and CDR2 YYNGEE. The CDR3 runs to 15 residues. V lost 3 bases and J lost 8; bases outside the gene matches: 11.